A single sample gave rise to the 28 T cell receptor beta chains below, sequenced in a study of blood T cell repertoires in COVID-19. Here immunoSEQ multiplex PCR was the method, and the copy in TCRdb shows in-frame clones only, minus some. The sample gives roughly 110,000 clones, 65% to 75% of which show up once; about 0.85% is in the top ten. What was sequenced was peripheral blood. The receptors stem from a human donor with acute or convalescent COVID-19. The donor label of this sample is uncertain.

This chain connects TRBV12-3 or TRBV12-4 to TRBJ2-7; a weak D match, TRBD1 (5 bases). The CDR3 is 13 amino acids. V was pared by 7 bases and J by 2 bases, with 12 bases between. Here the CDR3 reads CASIQGAPYEQYF. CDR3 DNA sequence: TGTGCCAGCATCCAAGGGGCCCCCTACGAGCAGTACTTC.

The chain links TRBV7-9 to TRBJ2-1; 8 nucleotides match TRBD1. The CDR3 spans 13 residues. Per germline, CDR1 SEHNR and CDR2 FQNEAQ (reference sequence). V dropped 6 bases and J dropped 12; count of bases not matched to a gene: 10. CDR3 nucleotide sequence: TGTGCCAGCAGTTATACAGGGGGATACGGGCAGTTCTTC. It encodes CASSYTGGYGQFF.

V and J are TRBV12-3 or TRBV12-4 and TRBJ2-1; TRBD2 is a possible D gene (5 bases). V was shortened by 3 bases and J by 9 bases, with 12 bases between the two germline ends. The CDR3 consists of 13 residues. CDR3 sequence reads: CASSFPGLGEQFF. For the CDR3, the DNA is TGTGCCAGCAGTTTTCCAGGACTGGGTGAGCAGTTCTTC.

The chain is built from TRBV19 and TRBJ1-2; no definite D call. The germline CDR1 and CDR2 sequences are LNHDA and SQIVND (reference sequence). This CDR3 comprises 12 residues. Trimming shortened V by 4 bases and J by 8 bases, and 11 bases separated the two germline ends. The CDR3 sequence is CASSKAESGYTF. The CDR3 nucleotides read TGTGCCAGTAGTAAGGCGGAATCCGGCTACACCTTC.

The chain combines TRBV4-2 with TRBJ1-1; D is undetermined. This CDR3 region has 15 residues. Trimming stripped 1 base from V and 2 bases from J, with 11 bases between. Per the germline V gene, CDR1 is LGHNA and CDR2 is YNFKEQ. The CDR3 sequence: CASSQAGTSNTEAFF. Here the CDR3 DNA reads TGTGCCAGCAGCCAAGCGGGAACCTCAAACACTGAAGCTTTCTTT.

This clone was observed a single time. CDR3 in DNA: TGTGCCAGTCACCACGGACTGAACACCGGGGAGCTGTTTTTT. Amino acid sequence: CASHHGLNTGELFF. The chain recombines TRBV19 with TRBJ2-2; weak D call: TRBD2 (5 bases). The CDR3 is made up of 14 amino acids. Germline V gene lookup returns CDR1 LNHDA and CDR2 SQIVND (reference sequence). The V gene lost 8 bases and the J gene lost 1 base, with 11 bases spanning the gap.

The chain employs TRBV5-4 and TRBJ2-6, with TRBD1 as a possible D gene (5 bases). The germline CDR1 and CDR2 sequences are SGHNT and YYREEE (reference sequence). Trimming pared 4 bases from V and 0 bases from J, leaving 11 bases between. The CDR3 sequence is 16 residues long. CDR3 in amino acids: CASSSRALSGANVLTF. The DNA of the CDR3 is TGTGCCAGCAGCAGCAGGGCCCTCTCTGGGGCCAACGTCCTGACTTTC.

CDR3 residues: CASSERLGSYNEQFF. The CDR3 nucleotides read TGTGCCAGCAGTGAACGACTAGGGTCCTACAATGAGCAGTTCTTC. This chain connects TRBV2 to TRBJ2-1; a possible D gene is TRBD2 (6 bases). The germline V and J ends were trimmed by 2 bases and 1 base, with 9 bases remaining between them. In germline, CDR1 is SNHLY, CDR2 FYNNEI. The CDR3 covers 15 residues.

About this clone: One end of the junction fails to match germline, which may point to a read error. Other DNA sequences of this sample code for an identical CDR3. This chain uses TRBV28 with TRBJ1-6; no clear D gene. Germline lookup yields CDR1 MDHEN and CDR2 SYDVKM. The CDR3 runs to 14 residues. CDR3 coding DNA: TGTGCCAGCAGCCCACAGCGGCGTAATTCGCCCCTCCACTTT. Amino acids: CASSPQRRNSPLHF.

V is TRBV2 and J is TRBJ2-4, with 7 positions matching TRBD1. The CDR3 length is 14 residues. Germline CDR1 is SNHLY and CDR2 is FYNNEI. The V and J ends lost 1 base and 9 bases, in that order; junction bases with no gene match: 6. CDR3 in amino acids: CASSEVRGRVIQYF. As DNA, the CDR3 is TGTGCCAGCAGTGAAGTAAGGGGGCGGGTCATTCAGTACTTC.

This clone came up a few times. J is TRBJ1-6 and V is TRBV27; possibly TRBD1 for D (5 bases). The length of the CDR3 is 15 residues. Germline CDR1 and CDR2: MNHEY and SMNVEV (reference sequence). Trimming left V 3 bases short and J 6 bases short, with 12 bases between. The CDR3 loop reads CASSFGTGSNSPLHF. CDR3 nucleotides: TGTGCCAGCAGTTTTGGCACAGGCAGTAATTCACCCCTCCACTTT.

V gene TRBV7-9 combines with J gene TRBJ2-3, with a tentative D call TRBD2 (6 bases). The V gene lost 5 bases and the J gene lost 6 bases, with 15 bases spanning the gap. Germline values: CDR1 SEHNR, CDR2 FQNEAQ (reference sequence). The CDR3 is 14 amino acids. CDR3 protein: CASSKEFGGDTQYF. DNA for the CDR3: TGTGCCAGCAGCAAAGAATTTGGGGGGGATACGCAGTATTTT.

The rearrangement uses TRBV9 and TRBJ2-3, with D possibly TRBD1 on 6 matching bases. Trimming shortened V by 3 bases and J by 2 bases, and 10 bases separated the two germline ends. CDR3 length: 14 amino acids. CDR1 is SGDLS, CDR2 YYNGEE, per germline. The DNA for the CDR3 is TGTGCCAGCAGCGATGAGGGGGACACAGATACGCAGTATTTT. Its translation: CASSDEGDTDTQYF.

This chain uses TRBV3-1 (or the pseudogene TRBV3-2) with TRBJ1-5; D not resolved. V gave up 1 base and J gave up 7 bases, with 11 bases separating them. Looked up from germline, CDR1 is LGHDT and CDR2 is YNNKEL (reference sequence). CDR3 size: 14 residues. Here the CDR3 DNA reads TGTGCCAGCAGCCAAGGGCGGGGAAACCAGCCCCAGCATTTT. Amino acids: CASSQGRGNQPQHF.

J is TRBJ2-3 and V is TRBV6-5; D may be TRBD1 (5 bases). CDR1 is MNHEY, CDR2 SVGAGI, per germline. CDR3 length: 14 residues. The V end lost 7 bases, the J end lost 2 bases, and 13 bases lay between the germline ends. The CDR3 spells CASKSGLDTDTQYF. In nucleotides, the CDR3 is TGTGCCAGCAAATCAGGGCTGGACACAGATACGCAGTATTTT.

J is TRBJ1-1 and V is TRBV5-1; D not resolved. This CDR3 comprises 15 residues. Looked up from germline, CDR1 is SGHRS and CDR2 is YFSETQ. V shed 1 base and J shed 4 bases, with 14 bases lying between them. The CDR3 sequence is CASSLFSEGPTEAFF. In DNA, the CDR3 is TGCGCCAGCAGCTTGTTTTCAGAGGGTCCCACTGAAGCTTTCTTT.

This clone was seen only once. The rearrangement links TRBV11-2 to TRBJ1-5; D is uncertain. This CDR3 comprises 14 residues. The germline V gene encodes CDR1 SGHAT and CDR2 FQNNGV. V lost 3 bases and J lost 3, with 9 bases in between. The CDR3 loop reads CASSFAGFNQPQHF. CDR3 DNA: TGTGCCAGCAGCTTTGCGGGCTTCAATCAGCCCCAGCATTTT.

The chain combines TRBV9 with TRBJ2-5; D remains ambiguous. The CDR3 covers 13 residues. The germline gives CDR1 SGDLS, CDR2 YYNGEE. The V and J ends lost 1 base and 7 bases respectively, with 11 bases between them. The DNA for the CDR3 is TGTGCCAGCAGCGTAAGGCTTACGGGGACCCAGTACTTC. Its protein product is CASSVRLTGTQYF.

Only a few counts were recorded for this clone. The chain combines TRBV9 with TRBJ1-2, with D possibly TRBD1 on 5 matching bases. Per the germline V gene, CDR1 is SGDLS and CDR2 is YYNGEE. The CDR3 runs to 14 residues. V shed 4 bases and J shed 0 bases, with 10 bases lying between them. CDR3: CASSLGPTNYGYTF. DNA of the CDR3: TGTGCCAGCAGCTTGGGGCCGACTAACTATGGCTACACCTTC.

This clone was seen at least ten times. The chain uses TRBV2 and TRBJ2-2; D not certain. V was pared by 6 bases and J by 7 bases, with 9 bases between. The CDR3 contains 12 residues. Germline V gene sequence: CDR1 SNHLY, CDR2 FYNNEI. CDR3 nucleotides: TGTGCCAGCAGCGAAAATCTCGGGGAGCTGTTTTTT. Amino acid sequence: CASSENLGELFF.

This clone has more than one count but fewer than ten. The CDR3, as DNA: TGTGCCAGTAGTATGTACGCCCGCGGGACAGGGGGCGGAGATACGCAGTATTTT. It yields the protein CASSMYARGTGGGDTQYF. The J gene is TRBJ2-3, the V gene TRBV19; 12 nucleotides line up with TRBD1. CDR1 is LNHDA and CDR2 is SQIVND in the germline V gene (reference sequence). Unmatched junction bases numbered 12, after V lost 3 bases and J lost 5 bases. The CDR3 spans 18 residues.

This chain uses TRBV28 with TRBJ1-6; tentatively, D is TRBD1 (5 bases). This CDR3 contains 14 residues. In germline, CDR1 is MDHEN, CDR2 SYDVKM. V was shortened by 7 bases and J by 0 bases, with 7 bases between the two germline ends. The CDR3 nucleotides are TGTGCCAGCATAGGGGTCTCCTATAATTCACCCCTCCACTTT. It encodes CASIGVSYNSPLHF.

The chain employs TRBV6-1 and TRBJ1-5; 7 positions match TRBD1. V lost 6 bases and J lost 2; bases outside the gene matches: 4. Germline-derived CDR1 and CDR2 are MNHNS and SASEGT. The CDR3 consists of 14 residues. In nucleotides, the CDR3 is TGTGCCAGCAGCCTCACAGGGGGCAATCAGCCCCAGCATTTT. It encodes CASSLTGGNQPQHF.

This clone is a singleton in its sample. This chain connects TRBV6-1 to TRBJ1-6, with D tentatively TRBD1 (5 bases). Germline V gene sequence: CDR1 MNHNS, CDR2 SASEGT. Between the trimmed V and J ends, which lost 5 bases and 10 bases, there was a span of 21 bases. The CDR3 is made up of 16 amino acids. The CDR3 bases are TGTGCCAGCAGTAAAGAAGGAGGGGCAGGGTACTCACCCCTCCACTTT. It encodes CASSKEGGAGYSPLHF.

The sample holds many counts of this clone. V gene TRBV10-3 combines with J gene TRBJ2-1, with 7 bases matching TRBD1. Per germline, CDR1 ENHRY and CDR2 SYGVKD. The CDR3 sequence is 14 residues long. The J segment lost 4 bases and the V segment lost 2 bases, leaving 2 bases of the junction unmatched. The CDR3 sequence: CAISETTGYNEQFF. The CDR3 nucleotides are TGTGCCATCAGTGAGACGACAGGGTACAATGAGCAGTTCTTC.

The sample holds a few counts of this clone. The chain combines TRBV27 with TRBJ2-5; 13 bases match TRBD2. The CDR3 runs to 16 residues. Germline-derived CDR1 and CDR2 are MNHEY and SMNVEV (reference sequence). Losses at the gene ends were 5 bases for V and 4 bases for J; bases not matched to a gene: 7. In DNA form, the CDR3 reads TGTGCCAGCAGTCAACAGGGACTAGCGGGGTTAGAGACCCAGTACTTC. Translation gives CASSQQGLAGLETQYF.

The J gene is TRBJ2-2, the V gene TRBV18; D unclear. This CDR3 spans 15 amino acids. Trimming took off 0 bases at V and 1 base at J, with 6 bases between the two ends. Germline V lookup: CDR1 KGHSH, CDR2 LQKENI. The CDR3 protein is CASSPPSQNTGELFF. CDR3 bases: TGTGCCAGCTCACCACCCAGTCAGAACACCGGGGAGCTGTTTTTT.

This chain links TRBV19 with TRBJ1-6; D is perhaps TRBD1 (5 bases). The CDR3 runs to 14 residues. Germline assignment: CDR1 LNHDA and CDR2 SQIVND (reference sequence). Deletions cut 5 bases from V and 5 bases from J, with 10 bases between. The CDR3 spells CASSVGGNNSPLHF. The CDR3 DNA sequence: TGTGCCAGTAGTGTGGGGGGGAATAATTCACCCCTCCACTTT.